A single sample is the source of the 15 T cell receptor beta chains below, sequenced in a study of T cell responses to AZD1222 COVID-19 vaccine. Sequencing used immunoSEQ multiplex PCR; TCRdb keeps in-frame clones, though not all of them. The sample has 130,000 to 150,000 clones, 75% to 95% seen once. The sample consisted of peripheral blood, taken on day 0 of MenACWY control vaccination. The receptors were sampled from an adult in good health.

V and J are TRBV7-3 and TRBJ1-1; D unresolved. V was pared by 4 bases and J by 1 base, with 7 bases between. The CDR3 sequence is 13 residues long. In germline, CDR1 is SGHTA, CDR2 FQGTGA. The CDR3 loop is CASSSWGNTEAFF. CDR3 nucleotides: TGTGCCAGCAGCTCATGGGGGAACACTGAAGCTTTCTTT.

The chain joins TRBV5-1 to TRBJ2-7, with 12 positions matching TRBD1. The length of the CDR3 is 14 residues. V shed 2 bases and J 7 bases; nucleotides not matched to a gene: 4. Germline loops: CDR1 SGHRS, CDR2 YFSETQ. The CDR3 DNA follows: TGCGCCAGCAGCTTTGGGACAGGGGGCCAAGAGCAGTACTTC. Translation: CASSFGTGGQEQYF.

The chain uses TRBV7-8 and TRBJ2-7; D unclear. The ends were cut back, 1 base at V and 2 bases at J, with 6 bases in the middle. CDR1 is SGHVS and CDR2 is FQNEAQ in the germline V gene. The CDR3 sequence is 13 residues long. The CDR3 region has the DNA TGTGCCAGCAGCTTAGGGATTACCTACGAGCAGTACTTC. Translating it yields CASSLGITYEQYF.

The V call is TRBV9, the J call TRBJ2-5; TRBD2 might be the D (7 bases). The CDR3 sequence is 14 residues long. V was cut by 4 bases and J by 5 bases, with 15 bases left in between. CDR1 is SGDLS, CDR2 YYNGEE, per germline. The CDR3 loop is CASSHREGRETQYF. For the CDR3, the DNA is TGTGCCAGCAGCCACAGGGAGGGCCGGGAGACCCAGTACTTC. The full variable domain, its missing parts supplied by reference TRBV9 and TRBJ2-5, is DSGVTQTPKHLITATGQRVTLRCSPRSGDLSVYWYQQSLDQGLQFLIQYYNGEERAKGNILERFSAQQFPDLHSELNLSSLELGDSALYFCASSHREGRETQYFGPGTRLLVL.

DNA of the CDR3: TGTGCCACCAGCAGACGGACAGCCGAAAAACTGTTTTTT. This sequence encodes CATSRRTAEKLFF. V usage is TRBV15 and J usage is TRBJ1-4, with D tentatively TRBD1 (6 bases). The CDR3 length is 13 residues. CDR1 is LNHNV, CDR2 YYDKDF, per germline (reference sequence). V lost 2 bases and J lost 8, with 9 bases in between.

This chain uses TRBV7-2 with TRBJ1-5; possibly TRBD1 for D (5 bases). The ends were cut back, 6 bases at V and 7 bases at J, with 13 bases in the middle. Germline CDR1 SGHTA, CDR2 FQGNSA. The CDR3 contains 13 residues. CDR3 in DNA: TGTGCCAGCAGTTATCGTGGGGGACAGCCCCAGCATTTT. It yields the protein CASSYRGGQPQHF.

The genes are TRBV5-5 and TRBJ1-2; TRBD1 is a possible D gene (5 bases). The CDR3 sequence is 16 residues long. V was shortened by 0 bases and J by 2 bases, with 14 bases between the two germline ends. Germline V CDR1 and CDR2: SGHKS, YYEKEE (reference sequence). The CDR3 DNA reads as TGTGCCAGCAGCTTGGAATGGGGGGGATTCAACTATGGCTACACCTTC. It is translated as CASSLEWGGFNYGYTF.

The chain employs TRBV5-1 and TRBJ2-5; no firm D call. This CDR3 region has 12 residues. Trimming stripped 5 bases from V and 4 bases from J, with 9 bases between. CDR1 and CDR2 (germline): SGHRS, YFSETQ. In nucleotides, the CDR3 is TGCGCCAGCAGTAAGTCGAGAGAGACCCAGTACTTC. Amino acids: CASSKSRETQYF.

J is TRBJ1-1 and V is TRBV19, with D unclear. This CDR3 is 15 amino acids long. V was shortened by 1 base and J by 2 bases, with 11 bases between the two germline ends. Germline V CDR1 and CDR2: LNHDA, SQIVND (reference sequence). DNA for the CDR3: TGTGCCAGTAGTATAGGTCCGGGGTTTAACACTGAAGCTTTCTTT. Its translation is CASSIGPGFNTEAFF.

This clone was detected a few times. The J gene is TRBJ2-3, the V gene TRBV4-1; 9 bases map to TRBD1. This CDR3 spans 14 amino acids. Germline loops: CDR1 MGHRA, CDR2 YSYEKL. V lost 10 bases and J lost 0; bases outside the gene matches: 5. CDR3 protein: CATRTGESTDTQYF. CDR3 nucleotide sequence: TGCGCCACCAGGACAGGGGAGAGCACAGATACGCAGTATTTT.

The rearrangement links TRBV20-1 to TRBJ1-2; D not resolved. The V gene lost 3 bases and the J gene lost 7 bases, with 3 bases spanning the gap. The CDR3 has 9 residues. Per germline, CDR1 DFQATT and CDR2 SNEGSKA (reference sequence). CDR3: CSASPGYTF. CDR3 DNA: TGCAGTGCTAGTCCTGGCTACACCTTC.

The J gene is TRBJ1-2, the V gene TRBV12-3 or TRBV12-4; D perhaps matches TRBD1 (5 bases). The CDR3 totals 13 residues. The V gene lost 3 bases and the J gene lost 4 bases, with 9 bases spanning the gap. The CDR3 spells CASSLGGSYGYTF. CDR3 sequence (DNA): TGTGCCAGCAGTTTGGGGGGAAGCTATGGCTACACCTTC.

The chain recombines TRBV19 with TRBJ1-2; 9 bases fit TRBD1. The trim removed 10 bases at V and 5 bases at J, leaving 8 bases unmatched. CDR3 length: 13 residues. Germline V gene sequence: CDR1 LNHDA, CDR2 SQIVND (reference sequence). The CDR3: CATSLGQGYGYTF. The CDR3 region has the DNA TGTGCCACCTCACTGGGACAGGGTTATGGCTACACCTTC.

The chain is built from TRBV6-5 and TRBJ2-2; D is perhaps TRBD1 (5 bases). The CDR3 is 16 residues long. Trimming stripped 4 bases from V and 1 base from J, with 13 bases between. Germline CDR1 MNHEY, CDR2 SVGAGI. The CDR3 here is CASSFTRVVNTGELFF. In DNA form, the CDR3 reads TGTGCCAGCAGTTTCACCAGGGTAGTGAACACCGGGGAGCTGTTTTTT.

This clone was counted at least ten times. The rearrangement links TRBV19 to TRBJ1-5; possible D gene TRBD1, 6 bases. This CDR3 is built from 15 residues. Germline values: CDR1 LNHDA, CDR2 SQIVND (reference sequence). V was trimmed by 6 bases and J by 2 bases, leaving 14 bases between them. CDR3 loop: CASSQLNRGNQPQHF. In DNA, the CDR3 is TGTGCCAGTAGCCAACTCAACAGGGGCAATCAGCCCCAGCATTTT. Based on the CDR3 plus reference TRBV19 and TRBJ1-5, the full variable domain is DGGITQSPKYLFRKEGQNVTLSCEQNLNHDAMYWYRQDPGQGLRLIYYSQIVNDFQKGDIAEGYSVSREKKESFPLTVTSAQKNPTAFYLCASSQLNRGNQPQHFGDGTRLSIL.